This T cell receptor (beta chain) was identified in a study of blood T cell repertoires in COVID-19. TCRdb keeps only in-frame clones here, not all; method: immunoSEQ multiplex PCR. Among 60,000 to 75,000 clones listed, around 85% were seen once. Germline V CDR1 and CDR2: MNHEY, SMNVEV (reference sequence). Trimming pared 8 bases from V and 0 bases from J, leaving 10 bases between. CDR3 size: 14 residues. The clonotype originates from a woman of 80 years or more with active or convalescent COVID-19. V is TRBV27 and J is TRBJ2-2; no clear D. Specimen: peripheral blood. Here the CDR3 reads CASRQATNTGELFF. The CDR3 nucleotides are TGTGCCAGCCGGCAGGCGACGAACACCGGGGAGCTGTTTTTT.